Shown below are 23 T cell receptor beta chains from a single sample sequenced in a study of T-cell reconstitution after alpha-beta-depleted transplantation in children. Library preparation (for TCRbeta) was performed with unique molecular identifiers. TCRdb fed the PCR reads into MiXCR, producing one record per CDR3 protein. The sample lists some 190,000 distinct CDR3 sequences; around 10% were seen once. The specimen was PBMCs, collected before TCRalphabeta/CD19-depleted stem cell transplant. The receptor source for this set is a boy between 2 and 10 years old with acute myeloid leukemia, due to receive a stem cell transplant.

This clonotype occurred many times. The chain links TRBV24-1 to TRBJ2-1, with D hard to call. The CDR3 extends over 13 amino acids. Germline lookup yields CDR1 KGHDR and CDR2 SFDVKD. The V end lost 3 bases, the J end lost 8 bases, and 10 bases lay between the germline ends. The CDR3 DNA sequence: TGTGCCACCAGTGATGTGCCCTTCGATGAGCAGTTCTTC. It specifies CATSDVPFDEQFF.

The rearrangement links TRBV28 to TRBJ1-2, with a weak D call TRBD1 (6 bases). The V end lost 7 bases, the J end lost 1 base, and 19 bases lay between the germline ends. CDR3 length equals 16 residues. CDR1 and CDR2 (germline): MDHEN, SYDVKM. The DNA of the CDR3 is TGTGCCAGCACTTCGGGGGGGGCAGGCCTTAACTATGGCTACACCTTC. Protein product: CASTSGGAGLNYGYTF.

This clonotype was observed many times. The chain has TRBV4-1 and TRBJ2-1, with 9 bases fitting TRBD2. V was pared by 4 bases and J by 6 bases, with 7 bases of the junction left unmatched. Germline assignment: CDR1 MGHRA and CDR2 YSYEKL. The CDR3 has 15 residues. CDR3 in amino acids: CASSPGLAIPNEQFF. The CDR3 region has the DNA TGCGCCAGCAGCCCGGGACTAGCAATCCCCAATGAGCAGTTCTTC.

This clonotype has a count of ten or more. J is TRBJ1-6 and V is TRBV28, with D possibly being TRBD1 (5 bases). V lost 6 bases and J 6 bases, leaving 12 bases between the germline ends. Germline-derived CDR1 and CDR2 are MDHEN and SYDVKM. This CDR3 has 14 amino acids. This CDR3 is CASSSGTTNSPLHF. CDR3 nucleotide sequence: TGTGCCAGCAGCTCCGGGACTACTAATTCACCCCTCCACTTT.

The table lists this clonotype with many counts. This sequence joins TRBV11-2 and TRBJ2-1; 15 nucleotides agree with TRBD2. There are 18 residues in the CDR3. With V trimmed by 5 bases and J by 8 bases, 13 bases remained unmatched. The germline V gene encodes CDR1 SGHAT and CDR2 FQNNGV. The CDR3 nucleotides read TGTGCCAGCAGCCCGGGACTAGCGGGAGGTTTAGCCGTCCATGAGCAGTTCTTC. It is translated as CASSPGLAGGLAVHEQFF.

This clonotype was seen repeatedly, ten times or more. The chain recombines TRBV4-1 with TRBJ2-1; 10 bases map to TRBD2. V lost 3 bases to trimming and J lost 4 bases; unmatched junction nucleotides: 6. Germline CDR1 and CDR2: MGHRA and YSYEKL. This CDR3 contains 16 residues. CDR3 bases: TGCGCCAGCAGCCAGGGTCCTAGCGGGAGATACAATGAGCAGTTCTTC. This translates into CASSQGPSGRYNEQFF.

A note on this clonotype: Just one base apart from a much larger clone, this may be a read error. The rearrangement uses TRBV4-2 and TRBJ2-1; no definite D call. Trimming shortened V by 4 bases and J by 6 bases, and 13 bases separated the two germline ends. Germline V gives CDR1 LGHNA, CDR2 YNFKEQ. This CDR3 region has 14 residues. The CDR3, as DNA: TGTGCCAGCAGCCCCCCAGCAATGAGCAATGAGCAGTTCTTC. Its protein product is CASSPPAMSNEQFF.

In regard to this clonotype: Being one base from a much bigger clone, this may be a read error. The rearrangement uses TRBV9 and TRBJ1-2; 7 nucleotides line up with TRBD1. CDR3 size: 15 residues. Looked up from germline, CDR1 is SGDLS and CDR2 is YYNGEE. CDR3 residues: CASSGGGVGRGGYPF. The CDR3 coding sequence is TGTGCCAGCAGCGGAGGGGGCGTGGGGCGGGGTGGCTACCCCTTC.

J is TRBJ2-1 and V is TRBV28; TRBD1 matches at 11 bases. CDR1 and CDR2 (germline): MDHEN, SYDVKM. This CDR3 comprises 16 residues. J was trimmed by 4 bases and V by 9 bases; bases with no gene match: 11. CDR3 sequence: CASRTGGAETYNEQFF. In nucleotides, the CDR3 is TGTGCCAGTCGGACAGGGGGCGCAGAGACTTACAATGAGCAGTTCTTC. Using reference TRBV28 and TRBJ2-1 for the parts outside the CDR3, the full variable domain is DVKVTQSSRYLVKRTGEKVFLECVQDMDHENMFWYRQDPGLGLRLIYFSYDVKMKEKGDIPEGYSVSREKKERFSLILESASTNQTSMYLCASRTGGAETYNEQFFGPGTRLTVL.

Notes on this clonotype: Possible read error: a much larger clone is one base away. Given the absence of the conserved phenylalanine or tryptophan at the CDR3 end, a read error is likely. The chain couples TRBV20-1 to TRBJ2-1; TRBD1 aligns across 8 bases. From germline, CDR1 is DFQATT and CDR2 SNEGSKA (reference sequence). Trimming cost V 4 bases and J 5 bases; bases outside gene matches: 7. The CDR3 covers 14 residues. The DNA of the CDR3 is TGCAGTGCTACAGACAGGGGAACTAACAATGAGCAGTTCTTG. Translating gives CSATDRGTNNEQFL.

This clonotype has at least ten counts. V usage is TRBV5-6 and J usage is TRBJ2-1; TRBD1 might be the D (6 bases). The CDR3 has 15 amino acids. The V end was cut by 7 bases, the J end by 0 bases, with 14 bases between. Germline V gene lookup returns CDR1 SGHDT and CDR2 YYEEEE. For the CDR3, the DNA is TGTGCCAGCGGTACGCCAGGGGTCTCCTACAATGAGCAGTTCTTC. It yields the protein CASGTPGVSYNEQFF.

In its sample, this clonotype was seen a few times. The genes are TRBV18 and TRBJ1-6; the D gene is possibly TRBD1 (6 bases). The germline V gene has CDR1 KGHSH and CDR2 LQKENI. V gave up 3 bases and J gave up 3 bases, with 12 bases separating them. The CDR3 sequence is 16 residues long. CDR3 residues: CASSPQGPNYNSPLHF. The CDR3 DNA reads as TGTGCCAGCTCACCGCAGGGGCCTAACTATAATTCACCCCTCCACTTT.

This clonotype was observed many times. The chain couples TRBV12-3 or TRBV12-4 to TRBJ2-7; D is uncertain. This CDR3 has 14 residues. Trimming removed 1 base at V and 2 bases at J, with 9 bases between. The CDR3 DNA is TGTGCCAGCAGTTTAGACAGCCCCCCCTACGAGCAGTACTTC. Protein product: CASSLDSPPYEQYF.

This clonotype was picked up many times. The chain employs TRBV6-5 and TRBJ1-3; TRBD1 agrees at 7 bases. V was clipped by 6 bases and J by 0 bases; unmatched bases: 5. CDR1 and CDR2 from the germline V gene are MNHEY and SVGAGI. CDR3 length equals 15 residues. The DNA for the CDR3 is TGTGCCAGCAGCTTAACAGGGGACTCTGGAAACACCATATATTTT. Its protein product is CASSLTGDSGNTIYF.

This clonotype was observed many times. The chain links TRBV7-3 to TRBJ2-3; 8 bases align to TRBD2. The CDR3 length is 14 residues. The germline V gene has CDR1 SGHTA and CDR2 FQGTGA. V gave up 1 base and J gave up 5 bases; unmatched junction bases: 2. DNA of the CDR3: TGTGCCAGCAGCTTAATTAGCGGGGAAGATACGCAGTATTTT. Protein sequence: CASSLISGEDTQYF.

This clonotype was seen many times. The chain employs TRBV20-1 and TRBJ2-1, with 9 bases identical to TRBD2. The J segment lost 0 bases and the V segment lost 1 base, leaving 7 bases of the junction unmatched. CDR3 length: 17 amino acids. Per the germline V gene, CDR1 is DFQATT and CDR2 is SNEGSKA (reference sequence). The CDR3 loop reads CSARALAGASSYNEQFF. The CDR3 nucleotides are TGCAGTGCTAGAGCACTAGCGGGTGCTAGCTCCTACAATGAGCAGTTCTTC.

This clonotype was recorded many times. The chain is built from TRBV29-1 and TRBJ2-1; 7 bases map to TRBD1. Germline V gives CDR1 SQVTM, CDR2 ANQGSEA. Trimming cost V 7 bases and J 4 bases; bases outside gene matches: 10. This CDR3 has 14 residues. CDR3 bases: TGCAGCGCCCGACAGGGTGTCCTATACAATGAGCAGTTCTTC. It is translated as CSARQGVLYNEQFF.

This clonotype was seen many times. The chain links TRBV7-2 to TRBJ1-2; D is unresolved. This CDR3 spans 14 amino acids. V lost 5 bases to trimming and J lost 8 bases, with 18 bases between them. The germline CDR1 and CDR2 sequences are SGHTA and FQGNSA. The CDR3 region is CASSGIGPNRGYTF. CDR3 coding DNA: TGTGCCAGCAGCGGAATCGGGCCTAACCGAGGCTACACCTTC.

This clonotype was recorded many times. The chain couples TRBV20-1 to TRBJ1-1; perhaps TRBD1 as D (5 bases). V lost 0 bases and J 8 bases, leaving 13 bases between the germline ends. The germline CDR1 and CDR2 sequences are DFQATT and SNEGSKA (reference sequence). The CDR3 loop spans 13 amino acids. The CDR3 reads CSAREGRAGEAFF. For the CDR3, the DNA is TGCAGTGCTAGAGAGGGCAGGGCTGGAGAAGCTTTCTTT.

This clonotype came up many times. The V and J genes are TRBV12-3 or TRBV12-4 and TRBJ2-3, with TRBD2 as a possible D gene (7 bases). V was cut by 7 bases and J by 2 bases, with 13 bases left in between. The CDR3 has 14 residues. CDR3 region: CASTDRGATDTQYF. The CDR3 DNA reads as TGTGCCAGCACGGATCGGGGGGCCACAGATACGCAGTATTTT.

This clonotype occurred many times. This rearrangement joins TRBV6-1 to TRBJ1-6, with D perhaps TRBD1 (6 bases). Looked up from germline, CDR1 is MNHNS and CDR2 is SASEGT. The CDR3 consists of 14 residues. Trimming stripped 9 bases from V and 4 bases from J, with 13 bases between. CDR3: CASGVDSYNSPLHF. The CDR3 DNA sequence: TGTGCCAGTGGTGTGGACAGTTATAATTCACCCCTCCACTTT.

Many counts were recorded for this clonotype. J is TRBJ2-1 and V is TRBV25-1; weak D call: TRBD1 (5 bases). This CDR3 is 13 amino acids long. Germline V gene lookup returns CDR1 MGHDK and CDR2 SYGVNS. Trimming cost V 10 bases and J 0 bases, with 10 bases left between them. Here the CDR3 DNA reads TGTGCCACCAGGGAAGGCTCCTACAATGAGCAGTTCTTC. Its translation is CATREGSYNEQFF.

This clonotype was counted at least ten times. The V call is TRBV7-8, the J call TRBJ2-5; 10 positions match TRBD1. The CDR3 runs to 17 residues. With V trimmed by 5 bases and J by 5 bases, 14 bases remained unmatched. CDR1 is SGHVS and CDR2 is FQNEAQ in the germline V gene. CDR3: CASSTSPGTGAVETQYF. The CDR3 coding sequence is TGTGCCAGCAGCACGAGTCCCGGGACAGGGGCGGTCGAGACCCAGTACTTC.